These 19 T cell receptor beta chains were all obtained from the same sample, sequenced in a study of blood T cell repertoires in COVID-19. Assay used: immunoSEQ multiplex PCR; TCRdb lists only in-frame clones, some missing. The data contain over 200,000 clones, around 80% of them singletons. The sample taken for sequencing was peripheral blood. Receptors were obtained from a woman in her twenties or thirties with COVID-19, enrolled during active disease.

The chain recombines TRBV28 with TRBJ1-5; 9 positions match TRBD1. With V trimmed by 8 bases and J by 2 bases, 16 bases remained unmatched. Germline V gene lookup returns CDR1 MDHEN and CDR2 SYDVKM. The CDR3 totals 18 residues. As DNA, the CDR3 is TGTGCCAGCGGTCTTCCGGGACAGGGAACCTTAGGCAATCAGCCCCAGCATTTT. It specifies CASGLPGQGTLGNQPQHF.

This clone has more than one count but fewer than ten. This chain uses TRBV27 with TRBJ2-7, with TRBD1 matching over 7 bases. Germline CDR1 is MNHEY and CDR2 is SMNVEV (reference sequence). With 7 bases clipped from V and 1 base from J, the junction kept 7 bases outside the gene matches. The CDR3 is 14 amino acids. CDR3: CASNRRQGSYEQYF. DNA for the CDR3: TGTGCCAGCAACCGGAGACAGGGTTCCTACGAGCAGTACTTC.

The chain has TRBV7-9 and TRBJ2-3; D uncertain. The CDR3 length is 14 residues. CDR1 is SEHNR, CDR2 FQNEAQ, per germline (reference sequence). Trimming removed 2 bases from V and 2 bases from J, with 8 bases in between. The CDR3 DNA is TGTGCCAGCAGCTTAACTATGTACACAGATACGCAGTATTTT. Amino acid sequence: CASSLTMYTDTQYF.

This clone was detected only a few times. V usage is TRBV11-2 and J usage is TRBJ2-2, with 9 bases that match TRBD2. Germline-derived CDR1 and CDR2 are SGHAT and FQNNGV. The CDR3 has 16 amino acids. The trim removed 3 bases at V and 2 bases at J, leaving 4 bases unmatched. The CDR3: CASSLGLAGNTGELFF. CDR3 coding DNA: TGTGCCAGCAGCTTGGGGCTAGCGGGAAACACCGGGGAGCTGTTTTTT.

This chain uses TRBV2 with TRBJ2-5; D is uncertain. CDR1 SNHLY and CDR2 FYNNEI come from the germline V gene. Trimming left V 0 bases short and J 1 base short, with 3 bases between. The CDR3 is 13 residues long. DNA for the CDR3: TGTGCCAGCAGTGAAGCCGTCCAAGAGACCCAGTACTTC. Its translation: CASSEAVQETQYF.

This sequence joins TRBV4-1 and TRBJ1-4; TRBD1 matches at 8 bases. V lost 0 bases, J lost 14 bases, and 5 bases stayed unmatched. The CDR3 extends over 13 amino acids. Looked up from germline, CDR1 is MGHRA and CDR2 is YSYEKL. DNA of the CDR3: TGCGCCAGCAGCCAAGATCACAGGGACAGGCTGTTTTTT. Protein: CASSQDHRDRLFF.

The chain carries TRBV9 and TRBJ1-2; D ambiguous. The germline V gene has CDR1 SGDLS and CDR2 YYNGEE. The CDR3 is 15 amino acids. Trimming left V 6 bases short and J 0 bases short, with 15 bases between. The chain's CDR3 is CASTVSGSSNYGYTF. The CDR3 DNA sequence: TGTGCCAGCACCGTCTCAGGAAGCTCTAACTATGGCTACACCTTC.

This clone appeared a single time. The chain joins TRBV5-4 to TRBJ2-5, with D unclear. The CDR3 consists of 13 residues. Germline assignment: CDR1 SGHNT and CDR2 YYREEE (reference sequence). Trimming removed 2 bases from V and 5 bases from J, with 10 bases in between. CDR3 sequence (DNA): TGTGCCAGCAGCTTAGTTGGAGTTGAGACCCAGTACTTC. This sequence encodes CASSLVGVETQYF.

This sequence joins TRBV21-1 and TRBJ2-2; TRBD1, the table's D call, lacks a check against the DNA. TRBV21-1 is a pseudogene. This CDR3 is 18 amino acids long. DNA for the CDR3: TGTGCCAGCACCTCAAGGGGCGGCAGGGGGAAGTACACCGGGGAGCTGTTTTTT. It yields the protein CASTSRGGRGKYTGELFF.

The chain has TRBV29-1 and TRBJ2-7, with D maybe TRBD1 (6 bases). Looked up from germline, CDR1 is SQVTM and CDR2 is ANQGSEA. The CDR3 extends over 13 amino acids. V was pared by 5 bases and J by 6 bases, with 17 bases between. DNA of the CDR3: TGCAGCGTTAAGACAGAGCAGGGGTCCGAGCAGTACTTC. The encoded protein is CSVKTEQGSEQYF.

This clone came up a few times. The chain is built from TRBV7-6 and TRBJ2-3, with D possibly matching TRBD2 (5 bases). Germline CDR1 SGHVS, CDR2 FNYEAQ. Trimming stripped 6 bases from V and 6 bases from J, with 10 bases between. CDR3 length equals 12 residues. The CDR3 DNA follows: TGTGCCAGCAGTGAGTGGAGGGATACGCAGTATTTT. Amino acid sequence: CASSEWRDTQYF.

V usage is TRBV12-1 and J usage is TRBJ2-3; TRBD1 was called by the table and not checked on the DNA. TRBV12-1 is deemed a pseudogene. The CDR3 totals 17 residues. The CDR3 sequence: CASYSTGDSLGTDTQYF. The CDR3 nucleotides are TGTGCCAGCTACTCGACAGGGGATAGTTTGGGCACAGATACGCAGTATTTT.

The chain couples TRBV29-1 to TRBJ1-1; TRBD1 might be the D (6 bases). Germline values: CDR1 SQVTM, CDR2 ANQGSEA. The CDR3 has 13 amino acids. Deletions cut 4 bases from V and 5 bases from J, with 14 bases between. CDR3 coding DNA: TGCAGCGTTGGGGGAGGGGGAACAACTGAAGCTTTCTTT. It codes for CSVGGGGTTEAFF.

This clone was seen many times. The chain carries TRBV12-5 and TRBJ1-3; D remains ambiguous. Germline values: CDR1 LGHNT, CDR2 FRNRAP. Between the trimmed V and J ends, which lost 4 bases and 0 bases, there was a span of 7 bases. The CDR3 loop spans 14 amino acids. The CDR3 is CASGSRVSGNTIYF. For the CDR3, the DNA is TGTGCTAGTGGTTCTCGGGTCTCTGGAAACACCATATATTTT.

The chain joins TRBV7-2 to TRBJ1-5; D call uncertain. Germline CDR1 and CDR2: SGHTA and FQGNSA. CDR3 length: 16 residues. V was trimmed by 2 bases and J by 9 bases, leaving 20 bases between them. The CDR3 nucleotides read TGTGCCAGCAGCTTATATCCCAGTGATACGGGTTCGCCCCAGCATTTT. Its translation: CASSLYPSDTGSPQHF.

The rearrangement links TRBV14 to TRBJ1-2, with D uncertain. Germline values: CDR1 SGHDN, CDR2 FVKESK. The V end was cut by 4 bases, the J end by 3 bases, with 12 bases between. The CDR3 contains 14 residues. The DNA of the CDR3 is TGTGCCAGCAGCCTAGAGGCCGAGGACTATGGCTACACCTTC. It translates to CASSLEAEDYGYTF.

This chain uses TRBV2 with TRBJ1-5; 11 bases line up with TRBD1. Germline lookup yields CDR1 SNHLY and CDR2 FYNNEI. J was trimmed by 5 bases and V by 6 bases; bases with no gene match: 15. The CDR3 loop spans 18 amino acids. Here the CDR3 reads CASSGQGARGGGDQPQHF. CDR3 coding DNA: TGTGCCAGCAGCGGACAGGGGGCGAGGGGTGGAGGCGATCAGCCCCAGCATTTT.

The V and J genes are TRBV2 and TRBJ1-1; D ambiguous. V lost 5 bases, J lost 2 bases, and 21 bases lay in between. CDR3 length: 17 amino acids. Germline lookup yields CDR1 SNHLY and CDR2 FYNNEI. The CDR3 loop reads CASSSPILRQDNTEAFF. CDR3 DNA: TGTGCCAGCAGTTCACCAATCCTTCGACAAGATAACACTGAAGCTTTCTTT.

This clone was recorded a few times. V gene TRBV30 combines with J gene TRBJ1-3, with a weak D call TRBD1 (6 bases). Trimming pared 5 bases from V and 4 bases from J, leaving 9 bases between. The CDR3 totals 12 residues. Germline-derived CDR1 and CDR2 are GTSNPN and SVGIG (reference sequence). The CDR3, as DNA: TGTGCCTGGGTTGGACAGGGAAACACCATATATTTT. It codes for CAWVGQGNTIYF.